This record covers a single T cell receptor (beta chain). Its antigen is still unknown. The input lacks base qualities; no much larger clone sits a single base away. Library method: the immunoSEQ multiplex PCR assay. The authors processed their data as follows. A statistical classification framework was built to diagnose cytomegalovirus status from the catalog of TCR beta chain sequences. Drawn from immuneACCESS, this table holds only the in-frame rearrangements with V and J called that TCRdb kept. Clones are partly lost; checked studies trace under half to an unresolved V gene and leave the rest unexplained. For V, J and clone size, that table is used; D and trimming come from the DNA. The sample includes 150,000 to 200,000 clones, with about 89% observed a single time. The top ten clonotypes cover about 3% of the sample. The donors belonged to the validation cohort of approximately 130 subjects, which was separate from the roughly 670-subject first cohort.

The data derive from a study of cytomegalovirus exposure and HLA in healthy donors (dated by TCRdb to the late 2010s). With respect to the entire study: According to a later analysis, the 120 or so validation repertoires were produced on the same platform as the roughly 720 repertoires of the first cohort. The study aimed to test whether cataloging public T cell receptors could reveal signatures of past pathogen exposure. Along with the approximately 600-subject first cohort, a separate validation cohort of over a hundred different subjects was used. To predict cytomegalovirus infection status, the study brought together high-throughput TCR immunosequencing, statistical association of individual TCRs with disease status, and machine learning.

What the research found in general, with its limitations: While some public TCRs were present in many individuals, most TCR sequences turned up only very rarely across donors. The classifier was reported to diagnose cytomegalovirus status with high specificity and sensitivity in both the original cohort and the validation cohort. The study listed 150 to 200 TCR beta chains as associated with cytomegalovirus. Of the cluster scores, approximately 94% were above 0 in a later analysis, which found that TCRs clustered in the first cohort also tended to co-occur in the 120 validation repertoires. A later analysis lacked HLA typing for the validation cohort, so it scored co-occurrence in that cohort across all 120 or so repertoires. Three of the identified cytomegalovirus-associated TCR beta chains were confirmed in vitro to be specific for cytomegalovirus antigens. According to the authors, the approach could potentially be generalized to other disease states and immunological phenotypes.

What was sequenced was PBMCs. The receptor was isolated from a woman between 18 and 29 years old in good health and CMV-seropositive.

The DNA reads as follows: TGTGCCTGGTCGGAGCTGGGACATTCCTACGAGCAGTACTTC. Translated, this gives CAWSELGHSYEQYF. The V and J segments used are TRBV30 and TRBJ2-7; TRBD1 is a weak D gene call, 6 bases matching. V loses 5 bases of germline sequence and J loses 1 base, and the interval between the two ends is 15 bases. According to the germline V gene (reference sequence), CDR1 reads GTSNPN and CDR2 reads SVGIG. The cysteine opens and the phenylalanine closes a CDR3 of 14 amino acids. Only the CDR3 portion is preserved as DNA: 42 bases, with reading frame beginning at the first base.